This is a list of T cell receptor beta chains from one sample in a study of cytomegalovirus exposure and HLA in healthy donors. Data came from immunoSEQ multiplex PCR; TCRdb stores just in-frame clones and leaves some out. This sample yields 150,000 to 200,000 clones, of which roughly 83% are seen a single time; roughly 1.5% belongs to the top ten. Material: PBMCs. These receptors all stem from a woman younger than 35 in good health and CMV-seronegative. CDR3s include the opening cysteine and the closing phenylalanine or tryptophan. A D gene is named only where the DNA matches it firmly. Not all rows give a size; the values are once, few, many and, for expanded clones, a class.

TRBJ2-1	TRBV10-1	.	TRBD2	TGCGCCAGCAGTGACTTAGCGGGAGGCTACAATGAGCAGTTCTTC	CASSDLAGGYNEQFF
TRBJ1-5	TRBV19	few	TRBD1	TGTGCCAGTAGTGACCCGGGACAGGGGGTCTTGGGCAATCAGCCCCAGCATTTT	CASSDPGQGVLGNQPQHF
TRBJ2-3	TRBV5-1	.	TRBD2	TGCGCCAGCAGCTTGGCCGGGACTAGCGGTCAAGATACGCAGTATTTT	CASSLAGTSGQDTQYF
TRBJ2-2	TRBV7-9	.	TRBD2	TGTGCCAGCAGCTACGGACTAGCGGGAGAGGCCGGGGAGCTGTTTTTT	CASSYGLAGEAGELFF
TRBJ1-4	TRBV7-9	.	.	TGTGCCAGCAGCTTAGCAACAGGGAATGAAAAACTGTTTTTT	CASSLATGNEKLFF
TRBJ1-2	TRBV29-1	.	.	TGCAGCGTTGGGACAGCGAACTATGGCTACACCTTC	CSVGTANYGYTF
TRBJ2-5	TRBV30	.	TRBD1	TGTGCCTGGGAACCGGGACAGGGGGCTACAGAGACCCAGTACTTC	CAWEPGQGATETQYF
TRBJ2-1	TRBV7-6	.	TRBD2	TGTGCCAGCAGCTTAGCGAGGGCTAGCGGATCCTTCACCCCGTACAATGAGCAGTTCTTC	CASSLARASGSFTPYNEQFF
TRBJ2-1	TRBV30	.	TRBD1	TGTGCCTGGAGTGGAGGGGGCAGGTACAATGAGCAGTTCTTC	CAWSGGGRYNEQFF
TRBJ2-5	TRBV7-6	.	.	TGTGCCAGCAGCTTATCTGCGGGAAGTGAGACCCAGTACTTC	CASSLSAGSETQYF
TRBJ1-5	TRBV18	once	TRBD1	TGTGCCAGCTCACTCGGACAGGGTAGCAATCAGCCCCAGCATTTT	CASSLGQGSNQPQHF
TRBJ1-6	TRBV5-1	.	.	TGCGCCAGCAGCGGAGGCCGGGCGCTAGGCTATAATTCACCCCTCCACTTT	CASSGGRALGYNSPLHF
TRBJ2-5	TRBV27	once	.	TGTGCCAGCAGCCTAGGGGGTTTACCCCCCCAGGAGACCCAGTACTTC	CASSLGGLPPQETQYF
TRBJ2-5	TRBV27	.	.	TGTGCCAGCAGTTTATTACAGGGAGGGAGGGAAGCCCAGTACTTC	CASSLLQGGREAQYF
TRBJ2-2	TRBV18	.	.	TGTGCCAGCTCACCCCCTGGGACTGAAAACACCGGGGAGCTGTTTTTT	CASSPPGTENTGELFF
TRBJ1-2	TRBV18	.	.	TGTGCCAGCTCACCCGTAAACTATGGCTACACCTTC	CASSPVNYGYTF
TRBJ1-1	TRBV7-6	.	TRBD1	TGTGCCAGCAGCTTATTTGGGGACAGTGAAGCTTTCTTT	CASSLFGDSEAFF
TRBJ2-3	TRBV4-2	few	TRBD1	TGTGCCAGCAGCCAGGGGACAGGGACAGATACGCAGTATTTT	CASSQGTGTDTQYF